This T cell receptor beta chain originates from a study of blood T cell repertoires in COVID-19 (TCRdb year 2020). In terms of the full investigation: Samples from collaborators originated in the United States, Italy and Spain and spanned both the acute and convalescent phases of COVID-19. The repertoires were released in a freely available public database meant as a resource for research on the immune response to SARS-CoV-2. Where HLA class I and class II types were available, the types were taken from metadata supplied by the sample provider, not from assay-based typing. Sample metadata almost always included a de-identified subject ID, COVID-19 status, age in years and sex. The prospective study material was composed of cDNA or gDNA derived from T cells, B-cell-depleted T cells, or PBMCs. The samples were drawn from two sources: the first 160 participants of the ongoing ImmuneRACE study, and 1,000 to 1,500 subjects contributed by 6 global collaborators. Deeply sampled blood TCRbeta repertoires from subjects exposed to, actively infected with, or recovered from COVID-19 were included in the dataset.

The table lists this clone with a few counts. The antigen it binds to is not known. No base-level quality is on record; no much larger clone is a single base apart. One collaborating source in Seattle enrolled patients while the patients were actively infected and followed the patients over time throughout the course of disease. Each collaborating institution followed its own protocols to collect whole blood in K2EDTA tubes. Collaborator samples were shipped for TCRbeta analysis as frozen whole blood, isolated PBMCs, or DNA extracted from either sample type. TCRbeta CDR3 regions were amplified from genomic DNA by means of the immunoSEQ Assay, a bias-controlled multiplex PCR. Processing in the source paper ran as follows. The number of nucleated cells in each sample was estimated from the amplification of reference gene primers within the assay. To quantify the absolute abundance of each unique TCRbeta CDR3 rearrangement, sequence reads were collapsed and filtered. For each sample, productive Simpson clonality was calculated by taking the square root of Simpson's diversity index across productive rearrangements. Imported from immuneACCESS, the table was reduced by TCRdb to in-frame sequences with V and J called. These copies leave out some clones; in studies compared against another copy, an unresolved V gene accounts for under half, and the cause of the remainder is not known. The V and J calls and clone size come from that table; D and trimming were worked out from the DNA. Across this sample there are about 160,000 clones, with roughly 90% seen only once. The ten biggest clones cover more than 4.5% of the sample.

The germline V gene supplies CDR1 MDHEN and CDR2 SYDVKM. The CDR3 starts with the cysteine, ends with the phenylalanine, and has 15 residues. The DNA shown is the 45-base CDR3, in frame from base 1. Trimming removed 6 bases from V and 5 bases from J, leaving 19 bases between the germline ends. The investigation overall reported the following: How much clinical and demographic metadata was included differed by source and by participant, and the metadata was provided uncurated.

This receptor was taken from a man between 25 and 39 years old with COVID-19, enrolled during active disease. The chain joins TRBV28 to TRBJ2-5; a tentative D match to TRBD1 spans 5 bases. The source material was peripheral blood. The nucleotide sequence is TGTGCCAGCAGGCCAGGGCGAACCGACCCGGAGACCCAGTACTTC. Translated, this is CASRPGRTDPETQYF.